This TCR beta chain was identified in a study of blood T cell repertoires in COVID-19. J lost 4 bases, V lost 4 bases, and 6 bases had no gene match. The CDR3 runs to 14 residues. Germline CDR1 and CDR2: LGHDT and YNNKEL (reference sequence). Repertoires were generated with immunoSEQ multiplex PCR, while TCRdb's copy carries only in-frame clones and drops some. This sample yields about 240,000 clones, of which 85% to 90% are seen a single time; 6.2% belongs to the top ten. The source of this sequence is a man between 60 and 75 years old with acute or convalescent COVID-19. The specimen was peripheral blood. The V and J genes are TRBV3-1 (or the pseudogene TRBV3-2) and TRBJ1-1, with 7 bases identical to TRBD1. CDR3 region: CASSRTQGGTEAFF. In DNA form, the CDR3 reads TGTGCCAGCAGCCGCACTCAGGGGGGCACTGAAGCTTTCTTT.